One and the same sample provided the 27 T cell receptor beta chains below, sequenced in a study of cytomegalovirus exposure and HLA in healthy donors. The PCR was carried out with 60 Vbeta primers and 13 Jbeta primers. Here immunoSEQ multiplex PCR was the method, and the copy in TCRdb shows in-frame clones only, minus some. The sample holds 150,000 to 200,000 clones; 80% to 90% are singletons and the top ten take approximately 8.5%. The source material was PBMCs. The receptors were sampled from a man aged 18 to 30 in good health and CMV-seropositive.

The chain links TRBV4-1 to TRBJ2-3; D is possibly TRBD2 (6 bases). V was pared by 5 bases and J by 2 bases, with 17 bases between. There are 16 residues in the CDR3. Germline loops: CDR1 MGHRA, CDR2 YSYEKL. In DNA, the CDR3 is TGCGCCAGCAGCGGCGGGACTGCTCCTATCACAGATACGCAGTATTTT. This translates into CASSGGTAPITDTQYF.

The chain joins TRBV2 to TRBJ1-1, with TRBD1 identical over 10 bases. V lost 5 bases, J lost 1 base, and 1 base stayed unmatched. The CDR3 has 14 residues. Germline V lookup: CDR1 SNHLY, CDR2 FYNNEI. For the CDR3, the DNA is TGTGCCAGCAGTCGGACAGGGGGGAACACTGAAGCTTTCTTT. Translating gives CASSRTGGNTEAFF.

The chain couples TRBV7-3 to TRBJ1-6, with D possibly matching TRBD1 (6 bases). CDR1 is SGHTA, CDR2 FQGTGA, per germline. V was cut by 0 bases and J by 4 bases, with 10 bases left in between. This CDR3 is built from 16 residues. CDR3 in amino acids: CASSLTGHRYNSPLHF. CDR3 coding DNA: TGTGCCAGCAGCTTAACGGGACATAGATATAATTCACCCCTCCACTTT.

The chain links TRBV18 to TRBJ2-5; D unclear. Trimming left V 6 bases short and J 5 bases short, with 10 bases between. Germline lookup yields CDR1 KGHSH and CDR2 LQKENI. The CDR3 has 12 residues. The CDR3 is CASSSLRETQYF. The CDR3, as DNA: TGTGCCAGCTCGTCCCTCCGGGAGACCCAGTACTTC.

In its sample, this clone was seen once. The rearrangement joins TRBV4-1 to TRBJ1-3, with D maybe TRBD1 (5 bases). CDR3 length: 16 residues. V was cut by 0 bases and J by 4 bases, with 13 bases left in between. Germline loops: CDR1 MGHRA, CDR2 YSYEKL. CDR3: CASSQDIQGKGNTIYF. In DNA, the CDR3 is TGCGCCAGCAGCCAAGATATCCAGGGTAAAGGAAACACCATATATTTT.

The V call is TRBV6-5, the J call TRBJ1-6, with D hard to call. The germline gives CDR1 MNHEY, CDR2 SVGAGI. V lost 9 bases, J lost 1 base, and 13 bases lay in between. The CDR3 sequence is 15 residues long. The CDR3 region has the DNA TGTGCCAGTCGAAGCGGGAGGTCCTATAATTCACCCCTCCACTTT. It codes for CASRSGRSYNSPLHF.

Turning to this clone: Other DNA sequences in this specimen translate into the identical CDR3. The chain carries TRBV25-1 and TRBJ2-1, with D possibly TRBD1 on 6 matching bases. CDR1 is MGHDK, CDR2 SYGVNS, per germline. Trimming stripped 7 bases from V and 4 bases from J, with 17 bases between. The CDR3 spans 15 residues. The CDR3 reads CASNRDTSSYNEQFF. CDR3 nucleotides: TGTGCCAGCAACCGGGACACAAGCTCTTACAATGAGCAGTTCTTC.

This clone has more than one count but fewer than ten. This CDR3 reads CASSRRQGAKYEQYF. The DNA for the CDR3 is TGTGCCAGCAGCCGGAGACAGGGGGCGAAGTACGAGCAGTACTTC. The chain recombines TRBV7-9 with TRBJ2-7; 10 bases are a match to TRBD1. From germline, CDR1 is SEHNR and CDR2 FQNEAQ (reference sequence). The CDR3 is made up of 15 amino acids. The ends lost 5 bases at V and 4 bases at J; junction bases unmatched: 8.

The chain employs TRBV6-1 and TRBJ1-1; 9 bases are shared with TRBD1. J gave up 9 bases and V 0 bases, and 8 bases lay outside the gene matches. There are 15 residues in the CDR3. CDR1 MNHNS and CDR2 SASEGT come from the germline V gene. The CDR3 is CASSEAPGTGSKAFF. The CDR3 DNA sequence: TGTGCCAGCAGTGAAGCCCCCGGGACAGGGTCCAAAGCTTTCTTT.

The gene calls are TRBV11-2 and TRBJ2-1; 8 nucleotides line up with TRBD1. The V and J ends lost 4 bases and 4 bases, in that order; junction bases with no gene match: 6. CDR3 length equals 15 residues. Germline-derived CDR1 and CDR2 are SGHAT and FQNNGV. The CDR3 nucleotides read TGTGCCAGCAGCTCCCTAGGGACAGGATACAATGAGCAGTTCTTC. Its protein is CASSSLGTGYNEQFF.

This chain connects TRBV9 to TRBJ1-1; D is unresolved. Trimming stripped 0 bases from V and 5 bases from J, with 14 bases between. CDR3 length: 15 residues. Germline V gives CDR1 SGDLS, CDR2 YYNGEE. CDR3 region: CASSVDQAPLTEAFF. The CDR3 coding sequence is TGTGCCAGCAGCGTAGATCAGGCCCCGTTAACTGAAGCTTTCTTT.

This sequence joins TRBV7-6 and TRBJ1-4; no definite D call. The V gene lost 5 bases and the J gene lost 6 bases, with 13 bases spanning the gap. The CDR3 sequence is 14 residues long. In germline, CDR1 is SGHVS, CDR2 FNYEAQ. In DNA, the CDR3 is TGTGCCAGCAGCCCCCGCGTTTCACATGAAAAACTGTTTTTT. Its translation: CASSPRVSHEKLFF.

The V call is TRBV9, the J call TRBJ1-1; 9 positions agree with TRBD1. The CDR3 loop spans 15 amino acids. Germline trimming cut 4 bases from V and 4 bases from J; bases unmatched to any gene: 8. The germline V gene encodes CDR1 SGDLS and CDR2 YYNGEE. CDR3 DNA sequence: TGTGCCAGCAGCCCCCCACAGGGGGCGGGCACTGAAGCTTTCTTT. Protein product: CASSPPQGAGTEAFF. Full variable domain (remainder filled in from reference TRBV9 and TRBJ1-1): DSGVTQTPKHLITATGQRVTLRCSPRSGDLSVYWYQQSLDQGLQFLIQYYNGEERAKGNILERFSAQQFPDLHSELNLSSLELGDSALYFCASSPPQGAGTEAFFGQGTRLTVV.

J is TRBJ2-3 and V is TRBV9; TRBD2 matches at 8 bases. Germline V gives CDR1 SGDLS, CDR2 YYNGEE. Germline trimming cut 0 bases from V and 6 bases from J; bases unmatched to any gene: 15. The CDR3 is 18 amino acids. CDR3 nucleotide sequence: TGTGCCAGCAGCGTAGTAGCTCAAAGCGGGGGATCCAGTGATACGCAGTATTTT. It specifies CASSVVAQSGGSSDTQYF.

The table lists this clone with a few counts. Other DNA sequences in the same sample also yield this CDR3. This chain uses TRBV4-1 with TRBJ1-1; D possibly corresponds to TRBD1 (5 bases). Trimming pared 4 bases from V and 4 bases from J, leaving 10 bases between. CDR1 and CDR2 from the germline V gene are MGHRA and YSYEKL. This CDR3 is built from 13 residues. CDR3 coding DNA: TGCGCCAGCAGCCGAGGAGGGGTCACTGAAGCTTTCTTT. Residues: CASSRGGVTEAFF.

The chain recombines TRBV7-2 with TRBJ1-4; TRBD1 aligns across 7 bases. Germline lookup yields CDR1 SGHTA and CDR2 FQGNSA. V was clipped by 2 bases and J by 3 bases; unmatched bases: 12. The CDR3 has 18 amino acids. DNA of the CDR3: TGTGCCAGCAGCTTAAGGACAGGCCGGGGTCTGGCTAATGAAAAACTGTTTTTT. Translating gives CASSLRTGRGLANEKLFF.

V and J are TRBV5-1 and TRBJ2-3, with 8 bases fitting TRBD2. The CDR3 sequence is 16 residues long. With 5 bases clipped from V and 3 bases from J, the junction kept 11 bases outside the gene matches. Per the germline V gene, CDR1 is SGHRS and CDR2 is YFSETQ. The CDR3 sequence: CASRSGAGARTDTQYF. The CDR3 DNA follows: TGCGCCAGCAGGTCTGGAGCGGGGGCTCGTACAGATACGCAGTATTTT.

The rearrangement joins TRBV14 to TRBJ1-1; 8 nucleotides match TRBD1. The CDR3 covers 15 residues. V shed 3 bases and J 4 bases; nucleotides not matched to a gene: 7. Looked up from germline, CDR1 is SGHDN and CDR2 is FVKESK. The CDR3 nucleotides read TGTGCCAGCAGCCAGCGGACAGGGCGGACCACTGAAGCTTTCTTT. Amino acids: CASSQRTGRTTEAFF.

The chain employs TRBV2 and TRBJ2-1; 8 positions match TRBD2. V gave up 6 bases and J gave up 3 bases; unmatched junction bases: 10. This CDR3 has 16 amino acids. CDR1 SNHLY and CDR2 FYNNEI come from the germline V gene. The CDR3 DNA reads TGTGCCAGCAGACCCAGACTTCTAGCGGGCTACAATGAGCAGTTCTTC. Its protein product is CASRPRLLAGYNEQFF. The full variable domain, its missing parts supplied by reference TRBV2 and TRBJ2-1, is EPEVTQTPSHQVTQMGQEVILRCVPISNHLYFYWYRQILGQKVEFLVSFYNNEISEKSEIFDDQFSVERPDGSNFTLKIRSTKLEDSAMYFCASRPRLLAGYNEQFFGPGTRLTVL.

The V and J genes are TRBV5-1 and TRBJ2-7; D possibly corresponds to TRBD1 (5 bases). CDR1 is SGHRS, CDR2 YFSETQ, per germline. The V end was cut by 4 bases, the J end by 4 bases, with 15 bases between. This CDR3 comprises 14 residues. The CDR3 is CASSQGNRIYEQYF. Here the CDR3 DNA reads TGCGCCAGCAGCCAAGGTAACAGGATTTACGAGCAGTACTTC.

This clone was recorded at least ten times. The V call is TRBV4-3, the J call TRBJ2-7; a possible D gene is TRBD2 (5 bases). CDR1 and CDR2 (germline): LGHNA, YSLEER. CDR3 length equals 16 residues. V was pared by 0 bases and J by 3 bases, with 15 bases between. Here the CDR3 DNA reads TGCGCCAGCAGCCAAGATTATGGCAGCGGAGGCTACGAGCAGTACTTC. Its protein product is CASSQDYGSGGYEQYF.

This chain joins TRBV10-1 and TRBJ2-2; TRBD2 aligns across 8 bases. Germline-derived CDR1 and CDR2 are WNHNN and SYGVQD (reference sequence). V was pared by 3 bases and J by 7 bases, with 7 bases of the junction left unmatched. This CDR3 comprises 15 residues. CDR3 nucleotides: TGCGCCAGCAGTGATCCGGGGACTAGGAACGGGGAGCTGTTTTTT. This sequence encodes CASSDPGTRNGELFF.

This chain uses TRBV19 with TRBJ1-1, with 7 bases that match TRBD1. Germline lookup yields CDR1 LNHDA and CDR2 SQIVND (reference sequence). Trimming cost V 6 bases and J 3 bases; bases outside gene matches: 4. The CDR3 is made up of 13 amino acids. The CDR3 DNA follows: TGTGCCAGTAGGCTGCAGGGGGACACTGAAGCTTTCTTT. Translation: CASRLQGDTEAFF.

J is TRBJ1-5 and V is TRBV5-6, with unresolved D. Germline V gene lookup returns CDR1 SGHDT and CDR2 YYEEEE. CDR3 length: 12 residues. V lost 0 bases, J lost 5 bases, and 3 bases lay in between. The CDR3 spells CASSLADQPQHF. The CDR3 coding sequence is TGTGCCAGCAGCTTGGCTGATCAGCCCCAGCATTTT.

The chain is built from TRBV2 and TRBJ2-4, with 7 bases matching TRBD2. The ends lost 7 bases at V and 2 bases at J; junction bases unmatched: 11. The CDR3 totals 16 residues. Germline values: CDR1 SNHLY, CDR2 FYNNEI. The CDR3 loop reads CASMGGDEGSKNIQYF. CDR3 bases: TGTGCCAGCATGGGAGGGGATGAGGGGTCCAAAAACATTCAGTACTTC.

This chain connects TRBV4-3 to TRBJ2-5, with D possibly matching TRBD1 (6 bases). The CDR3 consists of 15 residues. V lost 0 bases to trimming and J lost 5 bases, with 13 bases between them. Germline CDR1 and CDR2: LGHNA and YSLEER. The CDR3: CASSQDLQGWETQYF. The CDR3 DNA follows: TGCGCCAGCAGCCAAGATCTTCAGGGGTGGGAGACCCAGTACTTC.

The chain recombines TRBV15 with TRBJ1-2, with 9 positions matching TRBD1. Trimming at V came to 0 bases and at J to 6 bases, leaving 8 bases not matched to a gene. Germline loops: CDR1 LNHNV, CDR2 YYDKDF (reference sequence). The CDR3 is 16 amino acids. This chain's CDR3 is CATSRDRQGVPDGYTF. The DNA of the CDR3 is TGTGCCACCAGCAGAGATAGACAGGGGGTACCAGATGGCTACACCTTC.